Below, 27 T cell receptor beta chains from the same sample are listed, as sequenced in a study of vaccination effects on CD4 cells after COVID-19. Their antigen targets remain unknown. The assay was immunoSEQ multiplex PCR, and TCRdb's table has in-frame clones only and misses some. Of 40,000 to 50,000 clones detected, about 75% appear once; the ten largest clones hold approximately 28%. The ViraFEST assay expanded antigen-specific CD4+ T cells with viral peptide pools before sequencing. Scientists isolated CD4+ T cells after a roughly 9-day culture period ended. According to PCR results, the person was infected with SARS-CoV-2 between March and December 2020. Sequences were derived from CD4+ T cells from PBMCs cultured with a peptide pool, sampled before COVID-19 vaccination. The source is a human donor who had a prior SARS-CoV-2 infection.

The V call is TRBV7-9, the J call TRBJ1-4; 7 positions match TRBD1. The V segment lost 5 bases and the J segment 5 bases; nucleotides outside the gene matches: 8. The germline gives CDR1 SEHNR, CDR2 FQNEAQ (reference sequence). The CDR3 has 15 residues. The CDR3 DNA follows: TGTGCCAGCAGCGCGCCGGAGACAGGGAATGAAAAACTGTTTTTT. It is translated as CASSAPETGNEKLFF.

The chain is built from TRBV6-5 and TRBJ2-3; 7 bases map to TRBD1. Germline V gene lookup returns CDR1 MNHEY and CDR2 SVGAGI. J gave up 2 bases and V 2 bases, and 4 bases lay outside the gene matches. The CDR3 contains 15 residues. The CDR3 coding sequence is TGTGCCAGCAGTTACCGGGGACAGCACACAGATACGCAGTATTTT. It translates to CASSYRGQHTDTQYF.

The chain recombines TRBV11-3 with TRBJ2-2, with no clear D. The length of the CDR3 is 15 residues. In germline, CDR1 is SGHNT, CDR2 YENEEA. Trimming removed 5 bases from V and 2 bases from J, with 12 bases in between. As DNA, the CDR3 is TGTGCCAGCAGCCTCCCCCTTACCAACACCGGGGAGCTGTTTTTT. This gives the protein CASSLPLTNTGELFF.

In this sample, this clone turned up a few times. The chain recombines TRBV5-1 with TRBJ1-4; tentative D call: TRBD1 (5 bases). The length of the CDR3 is 13 residues. CDR1 and CDR2 from the germline V gene are SGHRS and YFSETQ. Between the trimmed V and J ends, which lost 0 bases and 8 bases, there was a span of 8 bases. CDR3 coding DNA: TGCGCCAGCAGCTTGGGCTGGGGGGAAAAACTGTTTTTT. Its translation: CASSLGWGEKLFF.

The J gene is TRBJ1-1, the V gene TRBV28; TRBD1 agrees at 8 bases. CDR3 length: 14 amino acids. After removal of 7 bases from V and 1 base from J, the junction contained 5 bases not matched to a gene. Looked up from germline, CDR1 is MDHEN and CDR2 is SYDVKM. CDR3: CASTIGTGNTEAFF. The DNA of the CDR3 is TGTGCCAGCACCATAGGGACAGGGAACACTGAAGCTTTCTTT.

The CDR3 loop is CASSVGPNTDTQYF. CDR3 nucleotide sequence: TGTGCCAGCAGCGTAGGCCCTAACACAGATACGCAGTATTTT. The gene calls are TRBV9 and TRBJ2-3; D is uncertain. The germline V and J ends were trimmed by 0 bases and 2 bases, with 7 bases remaining between them. CDR3 length: 14 residues. Germline values: CDR1 SGDLS, CDR2 YYNGEE.

The rearrangement links TRBV7-2 to TRBJ1-5, with TRBD1 matching over 8 bases. Losses at the gene ends were 5 bases for V and 7 bases for J; bases not matched to a gene: 4. Germline CDR1 is SGHTA and CDR2 is FQGNSA. The length of the CDR3 is 13 residues. The CDR3 reads CASSGTGDQPQHF. CDR3 DNA sequence: TGTGCCAGCAGCGGGACAGGTGACCAGCCCCAGCATTTT.

The chain recombines TRBV7-9 with TRBJ1-3, with TRBD1 as a possible D gene (5 bases). Germline V gene data show CDR1 as SEHNR and CDR2 as FQNEAQ (reference sequence). With 3 bases removed from V and 0 bases from J, the gap between germline ends came to 12 bases. The CDR3 sequence is 16 residues long. DNA for the CDR3: TGTGCCAGCAGCTTTAGACAGCTAGCCTCTGGAAACACCATATATTTT. The encoded protein is CASSFRQLASGNTIYF.

This clone was detected once. V and J are TRBV5-4 and TRBJ2-5; D call uncertain. The CDR3 is 15 residues long. Germline values: CDR1 SGHNT, CDR2 YYREEE (reference sequence). V was cut by 3 bases and J by 1 base, with 13 bases left in between. DNA of the CDR3: TGTGCCAGCAGCTCCGCCAACGGGCGCCAAGAGACCCAGTACTTC. Its protein product is CASSSANGRQETQYF.

V gene TRBV5-1 combines with J gene TRBJ2-2; TRBD2 agrees at 9 bases. The CDR3 totals 17 residues. V gave up 0 bases and J gave up 1 base; unmatched junction bases: 4. CDR1 is SGHRS and CDR2 is YFSETQ in the germline V gene. The CDR3, as DNA: TGCGCCAGCAGCTTGGGGCCTAGCGGGGAGAACACCGGGGAGCTGTTTTTT. This encodes CASSLGPSGENTGELFF.

This clone was recorded only once. The chain employs TRBV5-1 and TRBJ2-7; D is possibly TRBD1 (6 bases). V was cut by 4 bases and J by 0 bases, with 26 bases left in between. There are 19 residues in the CDR3. CDR1 is SGHRS and CDR2 is YFSETQ in the germline V gene. CDR3 coding DNA: TGCGCCAGCAGCCCCCCGCCGGGACACAGGGTTTATGGCTCCTACGAGCAGTACTTC. It is translated as CASSPPPGHRVYGSYEQYF.

The J gene is TRBJ2-7, the V gene TRBV6-2 or TRBV6-3; TRBD2 aligns across 11 bases. Looked up from germline, CDR1 is MNHEY and CDR2 is SVGEGT. V trimming: 2 bases; J trimming: 4 bases; junction bases outside the gene matches: 1. This CDR3 region has 14 residues. The CDR3 DNA reads as TGTGCCAGCAGTTACGGGACTAGCGGTTACGAGCAGTACTTC. Its protein product is CASSYGTSGYEQYF.

This clone was counted a few times. This chain connects TRBV29-1 to TRBJ2-2, with 10 bases identical to TRBD1. Trimming at V came to 7 bases and at J to 6 bases, leaving 8 bases not matched to a gene. The CDR3 consists of 14 residues. The germline V gene encodes CDR1 SQVTM and CDR2 ANQGSEA. The CDR3 region has the DNA TGCAGCGCCCTAGGACAGGGGGACGCCGGGGAGCTGTTTTTT. Protein product: CSALGQGDAGELFF.

V usage is TRBV3-1 (or the pseudogene TRBV3-2) and J usage is TRBJ1-1, with D unclear. Trimming left V 0 bases short and J 0 bases short, with 11 bases between. Germline lookup yields CDR1 LGHDT and CDR2 YNNKEL (reference sequence). This CDR3 spans 16 amino acids. CDR3 protein: CASSQDPSVVNTEAFF. For the CDR3, the DNA is TGTGCCAGCAGCCAAGACCCATCGGTGGTGAACACTGAAGCTTTCTTT.

The CDR3 region has the DNA TGCGCCAGCAGCCGACTAATAACCTCTAATAACTATGGCTACACCTTC. Amino acids: CASSRLITSNNYGYTF. The chain links TRBV4-1 to TRBJ1-2; no clear D gene. This CDR3 has 16 amino acids. The V gene lost 4 bases and the J gene lost 1 base, with 16 bases spanning the gap. In germline, CDR1 is MGHRA, CDR2 YSYEKL.

In its sample, this clone was seen once. The chain's CDR3 is CASSPAGAATNEKLFF. CDR3 coding DNA: TGTGCCAGCAGCCCCGCGGGAGCCGCAACTAATGAAAAACTGTTTTTT. The chain joins TRBV7-2 to TRBJ1-4; no definite D call. The CDR3 is 16 amino acids. CDR1 SGHTA and CDR2 FQGNSA come from the germline V gene. V was trimmed by 5 bases and J by 0 bases, leaving 13 bases between them.

This sequence joins TRBV7-9 and TRBJ2-3, with D possibly TRBD1 on 6 matching bases. V was clipped by 2 bases and J by 5 bases, with 11 bases between them. The CDR3 totals 14 residues. Germline assignment: CDR1 SEHNR and CDR2 FQNEAQ (reference sequence). Here the CDR3 DNA reads TGTGCCAGCAGCTTAATACAGGGTCAAGATACGCAGTATTTT. Protein: CASSLIQGQDTQYF.

The chain uses TRBV7-9 and TRBJ2-4; D might be TRBD1 or TRBD2, each matching 5 bases. Between the trimmed V and J ends, which lost 5 bases and 1 base, there was a span of 18 bases. There are 17 residues in the CDR3. Germline V CDR1 and CDR2: SEHNR, FQNEAQ (reference sequence). The CDR3: CASSTTGTQGAKNIQYF. In DNA form, the CDR3 reads TGTGCCAGCAGCACTACCGGGACCCAAGGGGCCAAAAACATTCAGTACTTC.

This clone has more than one count but fewer than ten. The chain carries TRBV4-2 and TRBJ1-3; D is ambiguous. CDR1 LGHNA and CDR2 YNFKEQ come from the germline V gene. The CDR3 extends over 12 amino acids. Trimming removed 0 bases from V and 4 bases from J, with 1 base in between. CDR3 protein: CASSQEGNTIYF. Here the CDR3 DNA reads TGTGCCAGCAGCCAAGAAGGAAACACCATATATTTT.

This clone was seen more than once but under ten times. V gene TRBV9 combines with J gene TRBJ1-1; D not certain. With 3 bases removed from V and 4 bases from J, the gap between germline ends came to 19 bases. CDR3 length: 16 amino acids. Looked up from germline, CDR1 is SGDLS and CDR2 is YYNGEE. CDR3 in DNA: TGTGCCAGCAGCGGGTGGGATCGGCGTGGTGGCACTGAAGCTTTCTTT. Translating it yields CASSGWDRRGGTEAFF.

The V gene is TRBV18, the J gene TRBJ2-3; tentatively, D is TRBD1 (6 bases). This CDR3 is 16 amino acids long. V lost 1 base to trimming and J lost 2 bases, with 13 bases between them. Germline CDR1 is KGHSH and CDR2 is LQKENI. The CDR3 DNA is TGTGCCAGCTCACCACAACAACAGGGATACACAGATACGCAGTATTTT. It specifies CASSPQQQGYTDTQYF.

The chain recombines TRBV2 with TRBJ1-2; TRBD1 matches 10 bases. Germline V gives CDR1 SNHLY, CDR2 FYNNEI. The CDR3 is made up of 13 amino acids. V gave up 6 bases and J gave up 3 bases; unmatched junction bases: 1. CDR3: CASRDRGHYGYTF. The CDR3 nucleotides read TGTGCCAGCAGAGACAGGGGGCACTATGGCTACACCTTC.

The chain recombines TRBV7-9 with TRBJ1-6, with 7 nucleotides matching TRBD1. The CDR3 totals 14 residues. The J segment lost 14 bases and the V segment lost 8 bases, leaving 15 bases of the junction unmatched. The germline gives CDR1 SEHNR, CDR2 FQNEAQ (reference sequence). This CDR3 is CASRPGQGQGALHF. The CDR3 DNA sequence: TGTGCCAGCCGGCCGGGGCAGGGTCAGGGGGCCCTCCACTTT.

V is TRBV7-6 and J is TRBJ2-5; 9 nucleotides align to TRBD1. The CDR3 runs 18 residues. CDR1 is SGHVS and CDR2 is FNYEAQ in the germline V gene. J gave up 5 bases and V 3 bases, and 16 bases lay outside the gene matches. This CDR3 reads CASSFGFQDGTGLETQYF. As DNA, the CDR3 is TGTGCCAGCAGCTTCGGTTTCCAAGACGGGACAGGGTTGGAGACCCAGTACTTC.

CDR3 bases: TGTGCCTGGAGTGTACCGGCAGGGGCGGACGAAAAACTGTTTTTT. Translating gives CAWSVPAGADEKLFF. J is TRBJ1-4 and V is TRBV30; D perhaps matches TRBD1 (6 bases). This CDR3 comprises 15 residues. Germline CDR1 reads GTSNPN; CDR2 reads SVGIG (reference sequence). V lost 0 bases and J lost 8, with 16 bases in between.

This chain links TRBV7-9 with TRBJ1-5, with D uncertain. V was pared by 5 bases and J by 5 bases, with 7 bases between. This CDR3 has 12 amino acids. Germline lookup yields CDR1 SEHNR and CDR2 FQNEAQ (reference sequence). CDR3 residues: CASSKRDQPQHF. The CDR3 DNA is TGTGCCAGCAGCAAGAGGGATCAGCCCCAGCATTTT.

The chain recombines TRBV7-3 with TRBJ1-1; D remains ambiguous. Germline-derived CDR1 and CDR2 are SGHTA and FQGTGA. Trimming removed 2 bases at V and 4 bases at J, with 8 bases between. The CDR3 is 13 residues long. The CDR3, as DNA: TGTGCCAGCAGCTTACGGGCAGGCACTGAAGCTTTCTTT. Translating it yields CASSLRAGTEAFF.